Following are 29 T cell receptor beta chains from one sample sequenced in a study of blood T cell repertoires in COVID-19. Clones were sequenced by immunoSEQ multiplex PCR, and TCRdb holds only the in-frame ones, with some missing. The profile covers some 300,000 clones, with approximately 91% appearing a single time and less than 2% taken by the ten largest. What was sequenced was PBMCs or T cells enriched from blood (not recorded which). These receptors came from a woman between 35 and 50 years old who had recovered from COVID-19.

V is TRBV6-5 and J is TRBJ1-4; TRBD1 aligns across 10 bases. The germline V gene encodes CDR1 MNHEY and CDR2 SVGAGI. V dropped 2 bases and J dropped 8; count of bases not matched to a gene: 5. The CDR3 length is 15 residues. CDR3 in amino acids: CASSYTGQGTEKLFF. The CDR3, as DNA: TGTGCCAGCAGTTACACGGGACAGGGGACCGAAAAACTGTTTTTT.

V usage is TRBV9 and J usage is TRBJ2-3; D perhaps matches TRBD2 (5 bases). Deletions cut 4 bases from V and 11 bases from J, with 14 bases between. Germline CDR1 reads SGDLS; CDR2 reads YYNGEE. There are 12 residues in the CDR3. In DNA, the CDR3 is TGTGCCAGCAGCTCAACCGGGATGGTGCAGTATTTT. Protein sequence: CASSSTGMVQYF.

This chain uses TRBV5-6 with TRBJ2-6, with a tentative D call TRBD2 (6 bases). The CDR3 covers 17 residues. From germline, CDR1 is SGHDT and CDR2 YYEEEE. V lost 1 base and J 4 bases, leaving 15 bases between the germline ends. The CDR3 region has the DNA TGTGCCAGCAGCTTGCAGGGACTGCCTTCGGGGGCCAACGTCCTGACTTTC. As protein: CASSLQGLPSGANVLTF.

The chain recombines TRBV6-2 or TRBV6-3 with TRBJ2-2; TRBD2 agrees at 8 bases. The CDR3 loop spans 13 amino acids. Germline V gives CDR1 MNHEY, CDR2 SVGEGT. Trimming cost V 5 bases and J 6 bases; bases outside gene matches: 2. The CDR3 DNA reads as TGTGCCAGCAGTCGGACTAGCCCCGGGGAGCTGTTTTTT. Amino acid sequence: CASSRTSPGELFF.

This chain uses TRBV7-2 with TRBJ2-5; no definite D call. V was cut by 1 base and J by 3 bases, with 3 bases left in between. CDR1 SGHTA and CDR2 FQGNSA come from the germline V gene. The CDR3 has 12 amino acids. CDR3 amino acids: CASSLVEETQYF. The CDR3 nucleotides are TGTGCCAGCAGCTTAGTCGAAGAGACCCAGTACTTC.

This clone has only one observation. V usage is TRBV7-8 and J usage is TRBJ2-3, with 8 positions matching TRBD2. CDR1 is SGHVS and CDR2 is FQNEAQ in the germline V gene. The CDR3 is 14 residues long. Germline trimming cut 11 bases from V and 5 bases from J; bases unmatched to any gene: 12. The CDR3 protein is CACQAGGGVDTQYF. CDR3 in DNA: TGTGCCTGCCAGGCGGGAGGAGGGGTAGATACGCAGTATTTT.

The V and J genes are TRBV7-2 and TRBJ1-5, with D tentatively TRBD1 (6 bases). Trimming removed 0 bases at V and 6 bases at J, with 12 bases between. Germline V gene lookup returns CDR1 SGHTA and CDR2 FQGNSA. The CDR3 runs to 15 residues. CDR3 DNA sequence: TGTGCCAGCAGCTTAGCGGGGGGGCACGGTCAGCCCCAGCATTTT. Protein product: CASSLAGGHGQPQHF.

The count of this clone is one. This chain connects TRBV10-2 to TRBJ1-1, with D tentatively TRBD1 (5 bases). There are 14 residues in the CDR3. V lost 3 bases, J lost 5 bases, and 13 bases lay in between. Per the germline V gene, CDR1 is WSHSY and CDR2 is SAAADI. The DNA for the CDR3 is TGCGCCAGCAGTGAAATGGGCCGGGGGACTGAAGCTTTCTTT. This codes for CASSEMGRGTEAFF.

This chain connects TRBV5-1 to TRBJ1-2; D remains unclear. The CDR3 is 17 residues long. The V end was cut by 4 bases, the J end by 3 bases, with 22 bases between. CDR1 and CDR2 from the germline V gene are SGHRS and YFSETQ. The CDR3, as DNA: TGCGCCAGCAGCCCGCCCAAGTCGGGGAAAGGGCACTATGGCTACACCTTC. Its translation: CASSPPKSGKGHYGYTF.

The rearrangement uses TRBV11-2 and TRBJ2-2; 11 bases fit TRBD2. The V segment lost 4 bases and the J segment 4 bases; nucleotides outside the gene matches: 5. This CDR3 has 16 residues. Germline V CDR1 and CDR2: SGHAT, FQNNGV. The CDR3 nucleotides are TGTGCCAGCAGCTCCCCTAGCGGGGGGAGCACCGGGGAGCTGTTTTTT. Translation: CASSSPSGGSTGELFF. Together with reference TRBV11-2 and TRBJ2-2, the CDR3 gives the full variable domain: EAGVAQSPRYKIIEKRQSVAFWCNPISGHATLYWYQQILGQGPKLLIQFQNNGVVDDSQLPKDRFSAERLKGVDSTLKIQPAKLEDSAVYLCASSSPSGGSTGELFFGEGSRLTVL.

This clone was detected only once. The rearrangement uses TRBV12-3 or TRBV12-4 and TRBJ2-1; D is uncertain. The V and J ends lost 7 bases and 6 bases respectively, with 13 bases between them. The CDR3 totals 13 residues. CDR3 in amino acids: CASTVSPGNEQFF. CDR3 sequence (DNA): TGTGCCAGCACCGTAAGCCCTGGCAATGAGCAGTTCTTC.

CDR3: CARSLGGDQGASTDTQYF. The DNA of the CDR3 is TGTGCCAGAAGCTTGGGAGGGGACCAGGGGGCTAGCACAGATACGCAGTATTTT. The rearrangement links TRBV5-3 to TRBJ2-3; 8 bases agree with TRBD1. TRBV5-3 is classed as an ORF, of uncertain function. The CDR3 is made up of 18 amino acids. Germline trimming cut 0 bases from V and 0 bases from J; bases unmatched to any gene: 9.

The chain is built from TRBV6-2 or TRBV6-3 and TRBJ1-2; D gene uncertain. Per germline, CDR1 MNHEY and CDR2 SVGEGT. The CDR3 has 11 amino acids. The germline V and J ends were trimmed by 5 bases and 8 bases, with 9 bases remaining between them. In DNA form, the CDR3 reads TGTGCCAGCAGTCTAGGAGTAGGCTACACCTTC. This translates into CASSLGVGYTF.

The chain has TRBV30 and TRBJ1-3, with a tentative D call TRBD1 (6 bases). Deletions cut 0 bases from V and 1 base from J, with 10 bases between. The CDR3 spans 15 residues. Germline V gene lookup returns CDR1 GTSNPN and CDR2 SVGIG (reference sequence). CDR3 nucleotide sequence: TGTGCCTGGAGTGTACAGGGAAGGTCTGGAAACACCATATATTTT. Translated: CAWSVQGRSGNTIYF.

CDR3: CASEREDPPYEQYF. CDR3 DNA: TGTGCCAGCGAAAGGGAGGACCCCCCCTACGAGCAGTACTTC. The genes are TRBV11-2 and TRBJ2-7, with D perhaps TRBD2 (6 bases). This CDR3 is 14 amino acids long. Germline V gene data show CDR1 as SGHAT and CDR2 as FQNNGV. The V end lost 8 bases, the J end lost 2 bases, and 16 bases lay between the germline ends. Full variable domain (outside the CDR3, taken from reference TRBV11-2 and TRBJ2-7): EAGVAQSPRYKIIEKRQSVAFWCNPISGHATLYWYQQILGQGPKLLIQFQNNGVVDDSQLPKDRFSAERLKGVDSTLKIQPAKLEDSAVYLCASEREDPPYEQYFGPGTRLTVT.

The chain uses TRBV27 and TRBJ1-1; D not resolved. V was cut by 2 bases and J by 2 bases, with 21 bases left in between. The CDR3 is 18 amino acids. Germline-derived CDR1 and CDR2 are MNHEY and SMNVEV (reference sequence). CDR3 sequence reads: CASSLRRLGFPSNTEAFF. Written as DNA, the CDR3 is TGTGCCAGCAGTTTACGTCGGCTGGGCTTTCCCTCCAACACTGAAGCTTTCTTT.

This clone was found a few times. DNA of the CDR3: TGTGCCAGCAGCCGGGACACCTATACCAATGAGCAGTTCTTC. Its protein product is CASSRDTYTNEQFF. This sequence joins TRBV7-3 and TRBJ2-1; tentatively, D is TRBD1 (6 bases). CDR3 length: 14 amino acids. The V gene's germline CDR1 is SGHTA and CDR2 FQGTGA. The V gene lost 5 bases and the J gene lost 6 bases, with 14 bases spanning the gap.

The chain uses TRBV7-2 and TRBJ2-2; a possible D gene is TRBD2 (5 bases). Germline CDR1 and CDR2: SGHTA and FQGNSA. The V end lost 5 bases, the J end lost 4 bases, and 20 bases lay between the germline ends. The CDR3 is 17 residues long. The CDR3 nucleotides read TGTGCCAGCAGCCCCTGGGCGGGCTCCCCGGGCACCGGGGAGCTGTTTTTT. Protein product: CASSPWAGSPGTGELFF.

This clone was picked up one time. The chain carries TRBV19 and TRBJ2-1; 9 bases match TRBD2. V lost 6 bases to trimming and J lost 2 bases; unmatched junction nucleotides: 14. The germline V gene has CDR1 LNHDA and CDR2 SQIVND (reference sequence). The CDR3 contains 18 residues. CDR3 sequence: CASRKLAGASVAYNEQFF. The CDR3 DNA reads TGTGCCAGTAGGAAACTAGCGGGCGCGTCAGTGGCCTACAATGAGCAGTTCTTC.

The chain has TRBV2 and TRBJ1-5; perhaps TRBD1 as D (5 bases). Between the trimmed V and J ends, which lost 4 bases and 2 bases, there was a span of 18 bases. In germline, CDR1 is SNHLY, CDR2 FYNNEI. The CDR3 consists of 17 residues. Here the CDR3 DNA reads TGTGCCAGCAGTGTAAGGCAGGGTAATTTAGGCAATCAGCCCCAGCATTTT. Translating it yields CASSVRQGNLGNQPQHF.

This chain links TRBV30 with TRBJ1-1; no firm D call. This CDR3 region has 13 residues. Germline CDR1 reads GTSNPN; CDR2 reads SVGIG (reference sequence). The V end was cut by 3 bases, the J end by 6 bases, with 14 bases between. CDR3 bases: TGTGCCTGGAGGCCGTATCCGCAGGCTGAAGCTTTCTTT. Amino acid sequence: CAWRPYPQAEAFF.

The genes are TRBV12-3 or TRBV12-4 and TRBJ1-5; the match to TRBD1 covers 7 bases. V gave up 4 bases and J gave up 4 bases; unmatched junction bases: 1. The CDR3 totals 13 residues. CDR3 nucleotide sequence: TGTGCCAGCAGTTCGACAGGGAATCAGCCCCAGCATTTT. Its translation: CASSSTGNQPQHF.

The chain combines TRBV5-1 with TRBJ2-2; 9 bases are a match to TRBD2. V shed 3 bases, J shed 5 bases, and the junction held 5 bases outside the gene matches. The CDR3 consists of 15 residues. Germline CDR1 reads SGHRS; CDR2 reads YFSETQ. CDR3 DNA sequence: TGCGCCAGCAGCTGGGGACTAGCTGGGACCGGGGAGCTGTTTTTT. This gives the protein CASSWGLAGTGELFF.

The chain uses TRBV7-8 and TRBJ2-1; D may be TRBD2 (5 bases). Germline assignment: CDR1 SGHVS and CDR2 FQNEAQ. Trimming shortened V by 0 bases and J by 10 bases, and 16 bases separated the two germline ends. CDR3 length: 15 amino acids. CDR3 loop: CASSLAEVGPREQFF. CDR3 DNA: TGTGCCAGCAGCTTAGCGGAGGTCGGTCCCCGCGAGCAGTTCTTC.

The chain employs TRBV28 and TRBJ1-6, with D unclear. V shed 3 bases and J shed 9 bases, with 15 bases lying between them. Germline CDR1 reads MDHEN; CDR2 reads SYDVKM. The CDR3 contains 15 residues. The CDR3 DNA reads as TGTGCCAGCAGTTTCCCCACGAGGGAGGCTTCACCCCTCCACTTT. Translation gives CASSFPTREASPLHF.

The chain has TRBV5-1 and TRBJ1-1; D remains ambiguous. The CDR3 covers 15 residues. CDR1 and CDR2 from the germline V gene are SGHRS and YFSETQ. The germline V and J ends were trimmed by 3 bases and 1 base, with 13 bases remaining between them. The CDR3 reads CASSSYSLGNTEAFF. The CDR3 DNA sequence: TGCGCCAGCAGCTCTTACTCTCTTGGGAACACTGAAGCTTTCTTT.

The chain joins TRBV7-2 to TRBJ2-2, with D unresolved. Trimming shortened V by 1 base and J by 4 bases, and 10 bases separated the two germline ends. The V gene's germline CDR1 is SGHTA and CDR2 FQGNSA. CDR3 length: 15 residues. In DNA form, the CDR3 reads TGTGCCAGCAGCTTAGGGCTCATCCCCACCGGGGAGCTGTTTTTT. This encodes CASSLGLIPTGELFF.

The rearrangement joins TRBV6-6 to TRBJ1-1, with a tentative D call TRBD1 (6 bases). Germline lookup yields CDR1 MNHNY and CDR2 SVGAGI (reference sequence). The CDR3 consists of 13 residues. Trimming removed 6 bases at V and 7 bases at J, with 15 bases between. The CDR3 nucleotides are TGTGCCAGCAGGCGACAGGAAGAGGGTGAAGCTTTCTTT. Encoded protein: CASRRQEEGEAFF.

The chain couples TRBV5-1 to TRBJ2-1; possible D gene TRBD1, 5 bases. CDR3 length equals 13 residues. CDR1 is SGHRS, CDR2 YFSETQ, per germline. V gave up 4 bases and J gave up 15 bases, with 20 bases separating them. CDR3 nucleotide sequence: TGCGCCAGCAGCACCCAATCAGGCACCCAGGGGTTCTTC. Protein sequence: CASSTQSGTQGFF.